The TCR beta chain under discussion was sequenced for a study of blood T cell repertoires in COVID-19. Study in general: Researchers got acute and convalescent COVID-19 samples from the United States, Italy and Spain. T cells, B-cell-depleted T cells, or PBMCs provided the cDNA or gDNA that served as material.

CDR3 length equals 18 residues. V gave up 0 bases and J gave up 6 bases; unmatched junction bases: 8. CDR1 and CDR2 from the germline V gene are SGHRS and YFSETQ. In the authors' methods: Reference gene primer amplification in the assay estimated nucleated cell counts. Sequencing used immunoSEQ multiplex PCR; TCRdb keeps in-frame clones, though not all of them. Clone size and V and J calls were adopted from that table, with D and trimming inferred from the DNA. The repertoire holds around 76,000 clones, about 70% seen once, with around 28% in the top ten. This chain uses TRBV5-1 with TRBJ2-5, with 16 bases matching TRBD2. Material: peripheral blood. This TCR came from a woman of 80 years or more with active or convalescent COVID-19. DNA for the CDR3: TGCGCCAGCAGCTTGGATGGGACTAGCGGGGGGGCGAGCAAGACCCAGTACTTC. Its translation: CASSLDGTSGGASKTQYF.